Listed here is a single TCR beta chain. What it binds is unknown. Study donors comprised healthy, HIV-negative adults devoid of recent acute infection or vaccination. The repertoire was sequenced with immunoSEQ multiplex PCR; TCRdb's copy has only in-frame clones and lacks some. The sample includes fewer than 1.8 million clones, just under 99% seen only once; the top ten take about 0.4%. This sample is part of a study of shared clonotypes between healthy human individuals. Study conclusions and caveats: Several donors shared around 5% of their naive CD4 clonotypes.

V lost 3 bases and J lost 0, with 12 bases in between. Germline CDR1 is SGHRS and CDR2 is YFSETQ. CDR3 length: 16 residues. The receptor was derived from a man aged 30 to 39 in good health. The material sequenced was naive CD4+ T cells sorted from blood. As for subset: CD45RA+ positively selected. This rearrangement joins TRBV5-1 to TRBJ1-4; perhaps TRBD1 as D (5 bases). CDR3 residues: CASSSRQPATNEKLFF. In DNA, the CDR3 is TGCGCCAGCAGCTCCCGACAGCCTGCAACTAATGAAAAACTGTTTTTT.